These 28 T cell receptor beta chains came from one sample sequenced in a study of CXCR3-negative and CXCR3-positive naive CD8 T cells. 5' RACE that incorporated UMI labels was used to prepare the TRB cDNA libraries. TCRdb reworked the 5' RACE reads into one entry per CDR3 protein, no DNA. The sample data list around 140,000 distinct CDR3 sequences. Sequencing was performed on naive CXCR3- CD8+ T cells from blood. The subset here: CD45RO-CCR7+CD27+CD95- naive CD8+ T cells lacking CXCR3 (TNR3-). Every receptor here comes from a human donor in good health. Some clones in this sample may be carry-over from other donors' samples.

V is TRBV23-1 and J is TRBJ2-7; checking the TCRdb D call of TRBD2 is not possible without DNA. TRBV23-1 is marked as an open reading frame, function uncertain. CDR3 length: 19 residues. Here the CDR3 reads CASSHRPDRRPPLSYEQYF.

This chain joins TRBV7-8 and TRBJ1-2; as DNA is missing, the TRBD1 call by TCRdb cannot be tested. CDR1 SGHVS and CDR2 FQNEAQ come from the germline V gene. The CDR3 loop spans 15 amino acids. This chain's CDR3 is CASSRPGQGDYGYTF.

The V and J genes are TRBV29-1 and TRBJ2-7; as DNA is missing, the TRBD1 call by TCRdb cannot be tested. Germline CDR1 is SQVTM and CDR2 is ANQGSEA. The CDR3 is 11 amino acids. This CDR3 reads CSVGTAYEQYF.

The V and J genes are TRBV6-5 and TRBJ1-1. Per germline, CDR1 MNHEY and CDR2 SVGAGI. This CDR3 is built from 16 residues. The CDR3: CASSYSTGSGDTEAFF.

V gene TRBV6-2 or TRBV6-3 combines with J gene TRBJ2-2. Germline assignment: CDR1 MNHEY and CDR2 SVGEGT. This CDR3 has 14 residues. The CDR3 loop reads CASNPTANTGELFF.

The chain uses TRBV7-6 and TRBJ1-4; the TCRdb call, TRBD1, lacks DNA for checking. CDR1 is SGHVS and CDR2 is FNYEAQ in the germline V gene. CDR3 length: 13 residues. The CDR3 loop is CASSQGTPEKLFF.

The chain has TRBV29-1 and TRBJ2-7; TCRdb's D gene call, TRBD2, goes unchecked for lack of DNA. The CDR3 extends over 14 amino acids. From germline, CDR1 is SQVTM and CDR2 ANQGSEA. The CDR3 region is CSVEGIAGENEQYF.

The rearrangement links TRBV7-9 to TRBJ1-1; no DNA is available, so the TRBD1 call from TCRdb remains unchecked. The CDR3 runs 15 residues. Germline CDR1 is SEHNR and CDR2 is FQNEAQ (reference sequence). The CDR3: CASSREGAGGTEAFF.

The chain couples TRBV2 to TRBJ2-2; the D gene TCRdb calls, TRBD1, cannot be checked with no DNA. This CDR3 is built from 18 residues. Germline assignment: CDR1 SNHLY and CDR2 FYNNEI. The CDR3 loop is CASSGSGGKTPNTGELFF.

The chain carries TRBV28 and TRBJ2-5; the TCRdb call, TRBD2, lacks DNA for checking. The CDR3 is made up of 18 amino acids. Germline CDR1 reads MDHEN; CDR2 reads SYDVKM. The CDR3 here is CASSSILAGGLVVETQYF.

The chain uses TRBV21-1 and TRBJ1-2; TCRdb gives TRBD1 as the D gene, but with no DNA this cannot be confirmed. TRBV21-1 is a listed pseudogene. This CDR3 comprises 15 residues. The CDR3 sequence is CASSDRTGTDYGYTF.

The rearrangement joins TRBV4-1 to TRBJ2-7; the TRBD1 assignment by TCRdb is unverifiable without DNA. Germline V gene lookup returns CDR1 MGHRA and CDR2 YSYEKL. The CDR3 runs to 12 residues. CDR3 protein: CASSQVGAEQYF.

CDR3 in amino acids: CASSYALRATYEQYF. This rearrangement joins TRBV6-6 to TRBJ2-7. The germline CDR1 and CDR2 sequences are MNHNY and SVGAGI (reference sequence). The CDR3 runs to 15 residues.

CDR3 sequence: CASSYSGGRQETQYF. The V call is TRBV6-6, the J call TRBJ2-5; TCRdb's D gene call, TRBD1, goes unchecked for lack of DNA. The germline V gene encodes CDR1 MNHNY and CDR2 SVGAGI (reference sequence). The CDR3 is 15 amino acids.

The genes are TRBV2 and TRBJ2-1; the TCRdb D gene call, TRBD1, has no DNA to confirm it. Germline V lookup: CDR1 SNHLY, CDR2 FYNNEI. This CDR3 comprises 14 residues. The CDR3 region is CASQAGAAYNEQFF.

The chain links TRBV25-1 to TRBJ2-5. CDR1 and CDR2 (germline): MGHDK, SYGVNS. This CDR3 contains 15 residues. The CDR3: CASSEFGGVGETQYF.

J is TRBJ2-7 and V is TRBV5-1. The germline V gene encodes CDR1 SGHRS and CDR2 YFSETQ. The CDR3 has 13 residues. The CDR3 here is CASSSDGVYEQYF. Complete variable domain (other parts from reference TRBV5-1 and TRBJ2-7): KAGVTQTPRYLIKTRGQQVTLSCSPISGHRSVSWYQQTPGQGLQFLFEYFSETQRNKGNFPGRFSGRQFSNSRSEMNVSTLELGDSALYLCASSSDGVYEQYFGPGTRLTVT.

The gene calls are TRBV29-1 and TRBJ1-2; with no DNA, the TCRdb D assignment of TRBD1 cannot be verified. The CDR3 runs 16 residues. Germline values: CDR1 SQVTM, CDR2 ANQGSEA. CDR3 sequence: CSAGLGPLGSNYGYTF.

The V and J genes are TRBV12-3 or TRBV12-4 and TRBJ2-3. The CDR3 consists of 11 residues. CDR3 sequence reads: CASSLLDTQYF.

CDR3 sequence: CASSLPSIRNNEQFF. The V gene is TRBV28, the J gene TRBJ2-1. This CDR3 region has 15 residues. Germline lookup yields CDR1 MDHEN and CDR2 SYDVKM.

The genes are TRBV7-3 and TRBJ2-3; TCRdb designates TRBD2, a call that cannot be tested without DNA. Germline V gene sequence: CDR1 SGHTA, CDR2 FQGTGA. The CDR3 consists of 15 residues. The CDR3 here is CASSFGLGMTDTQYF.

The genes are TRBV7-6 and TRBJ2-7. In germline, CDR1 is SGHVS, CDR2 FNYEAQ. The CDR3 runs 12 residues. The CDR3 here is CASSSRFYEQYF. The complete variable domain, with remaining parts taken from reference TRBV7-6 and TRBJ2-7, reads GAGVSQSPRYKVTKRGQDVALRCDPISGHVSLYWYRQALGQGPEFLTYFNYEAQQDKSGLPNDRFSAERPEGSISTLTIQRTEQRDSAMYRCASSSRFYEQYFGPGTRLTVT.

The chain links TRBV2 to TRBJ2-3; TCRdb reports TRBD2, a call that lacks DNA to check it against. From germline, CDR1 is SNHLY and CDR2 FYNNEI. The CDR3 has 15 residues. The CDR3 sequence is CASSESLAGVDTQYF.

The chain has TRBV28 and TRBJ2-5; TCRdb calls TRBD2, which cannot be checked without DNA. This CDR3 region has 16 residues. CDR1 and CDR2 from the germline V gene are MDHEN and SYDVKM. The CDR3 here is CASSLVWSRSQETQYF.

CDR3 sequence: CASSKGQGPNEQFF. The chain is built from TRBV7-9 and TRBJ2-1; TCRdb calls TRBD1, which cannot be checked without DNA. Germline V gene data show CDR1 as SEHNR and CDR2 as FQNEAQ (reference sequence). CDR3 size: 14 residues.

This chain joins TRBV29-1 and TRBJ1-2. In germline, CDR1 is SQVTM, CDR2 ANQGSEA. The CDR3 runs to 11 residues. This chain's CDR3 is CSVARDYGYTF.

The chain carries TRBV5-1 and TRBJ2-3; the TCRdb call, TRBD1, lacks DNA for checking. Per germline, CDR1 SGHRS and CDR2 YFSETQ. There are 16 residues in the CDR3. The CDR3 loop is CASSLPGDRVTDTQYF.

The V call is TRBV29-1, the J call TRBJ2-7; the TCRdb call, TRBD2, lacks DNA for checking. In germline, CDR1 is SQVTM, CDR2 ANQGSEA. There are 16 residues in the CDR3. CDR3 region: CSVVFSSPTSGDEQYF.